The sequence of this TCR beta chain was determined in a study of blood T cell repertoires in COVID-19. Study-wide context: The origin of the acute and convalescent COVID-19 samples was the United States, Italy and Spain.

This clone was seen a handful of times. Assay used: immunoSEQ multiplex PCR; TCRdb lists only in-frame clones, some missing. The sample has about 170,000 clones; 85% to 90% are singletons. The sequenced sample consisted of peripheral blood. This TCR derives from a man in his fifties or sixties with active or convalescent COVID-19.

For the CDR3, the DNA is TGTGCCAGCAGCTTCCCTAGCGGGGGTGCAAGGGAGACCCAGTACTTC. Its translation: CASSFPSGGARETQYF. The rearrangement uses TRBV5-4 and TRBJ2-5; 10 bases are shared with TRBD2. The CDR3 consists of 16 residues. CDR1 and CDR2 (germline): SGHNT, YYREEE (reference sequence). Trimming at V came to 2 bases and at J to 5 bases, leaving 9 bases not matched to a gene.